Presented here are 20 T cell receptor beta chains from one specimen sequenced in a study of blood T cell repertoires in COVID-19. TCRdb's copy holds only in-frame clones and misses some; the assay was immunoSEQ multiplex PCR. The repertoire includes tens of thousands of clones, 70% to 90% of them detected once, and 7.5% to 9.5% sits in the top ten. Sequencing was carried out using peripheral blood. Receptor source: a woman between 65 and 79 years old with acute or convalescent COVID-19.

The chain couples TRBV2 to TRBJ2-2; tentative D call: TRBD1 (6 bases). In germline, CDR1 is SNHLY, CDR2 FYNNEI. Trimming removed 11 bases from V and 0 bases from J, with 10 bases in between. There are 13 residues in the CDR3. CDR3 loop: CAGRQANTGELFF. The DNA of the CDR3 is TGTGCCGGACGACAGGCGAACACCGGGGAGCTGTTTTTT.

This chain connects TRBV21-1 to TRBJ2-1; TRBD2, as called in the table, went unchecked against the DNA. TRBV21-1 is a listed pseudogene. The CDR3 spans 16 residues. This chain's CDR3 is CASSKYHEFSYNEQFF. CDR3 nucleotides: TGTGCCAGCAGCAAATACCACGAGTTCTCCTACAATGAGCAGTTCTTC.

The genes are TRBV3-1 (or the pseudogene TRBV3-2) and TRBJ2-7, with unresolved D. Between the trimmed V and J ends, which lost 1 base and 1 base, there was a span of 8 bases. CDR1 and CDR2 (germline): LGHDT, YNNKEL (reference sequence). CDR3 length: 14 amino acids. CDR3 region: CASSQVARSYEQYF. The DNA of the CDR3 is TGTGCCAGCAGCCAAGTTGCCAGGTCCTACGAGCAGTACTTC.

The rearrangement links TRBV30 to TRBJ2-3, with a weak D call TRBD2 (6 bases). Germline V CDR1 and CDR2: GTSNPN, SVGIG (reference sequence). Trimming shortened V by 0 bases and J by 5 bases, and 9 bases separated the two germline ends. This CDR3 is 13 amino acids long. This CDR3 is CAWSVRERDTQYF. CDR3 sequence (DNA): TGTGCCTGGAGTGTACGGGAGAGAGATACGCAGTATTTT.

This clone was recorded only once. This chain joins TRBV29-1 and TRBJ2-3, with TRBD2 identical over 13 bases. The CDR3 contains 15 residues. From germline, CDR1 is SQVTM and CDR2 ANQGSEA. V trimming: 7 bases; J trimming: 3 bases; junction bases outside the gene matches: 7. The CDR3: CSGILAGGPTDTQYF. DNA of the CDR3: TGCAGCGGGATACTAGCGGGGGGGCCTACAGATACGCAGTATTTT.

The chain is built from TRBV7-9 and TRBJ1-6; D is unresolved. In germline, CDR1 is SEHNR, CDR2 FQNEAQ (reference sequence). Trimming pared 3 bases from V and 5 bases from J, leaving 8 bases between. The CDR3 runs 14 residues. In DNA form, the CDR3 reads TGTGCCAGCAGCTTCTGGTCAGATAATTCACCCCTCCACTTT. Translation: CASSFWSDNSPLHF.

The chain recombines TRBV11-2 with TRBJ2-1; perhaps TRBD1 as D (6 bases). The germline V gene encodes CDR1 SGHAT and CDR2 FQNNGV. V lost 1 base, J lost 14 bases, and 15 bases lay in between. CDR3 length equals 13 residues. CDR3 amino acids: CASSLVGQGFKFF. Written as DNA, the CDR3 is TGTGCCAGCAGCTTAGTGGGGCAGGGGTTCAAGTTCTTC.

This chain joins TRBV6-5 and TRBJ1-1; D perhaps matches TRBD1 (5 bases). There are 13 residues in the CDR3. Germline assignment: CDR1 MNHEY and CDR2 SVGAGI. For the CDR3, the DNA is TGTGCGTCCTGCAGACAGAAGAACACTGAAGCTTTCTTT. It codes for CASCRQKNTEAFF.

In its sample, this clone was seen once. The rearrangement uses TRBV9 and TRBJ1-1, with TRBD1 as a possible D gene (6 bases). CDR1 SGDLS and CDR2 YYNGEE come from the germline V gene. Trimming pared 3 bases from V and 8 bases from J, leaving 14 bases between. The CDR3 contains 13 residues. CDR3 sequence: CASSARPGTEAFF. Written as DNA, the CDR3 is TGTGCCAGCAGCGCCCGACCCGGGACAGAAGCTTTCTTT.

V and J are TRBV5-1 and TRBJ2-1, with 12 bases identical to TRBD2. Germline CDR1 and CDR2: SGHRS and YFSETQ. CDR3 length: 17 amino acids. V was pared by 3 bases and J by 4 bases, with 8 bases of the junction left unmatched. The CDR3 DNA reads TGCGCCAGCAGCTCCCAAGGCCTAGCGGGAGGGTACAATGAGCAGTTCTTC. Amino acid sequence: CASSSQGLAGGYNEQFF. The full variable domain, with the rest looked up from reference TRBV5-1 and TRBJ2-1, is KAGVTQTPRYLIKTRGQQVTLSCSPISGHRSVSWYQQTPGQGLQFLFEYFSETQRNKGNFPGRFSGRQFSNSRSEMNVSTLELGDSALYLCASSSQGLAGGYNEQFFGPGTRLTVL.

The CDR3: CASSEELSPPYNEQFF. The CDR3 DNA follows: TGTGCCAGCAGTGAAGAGTTGAGCCCACCTTACAATGAGCAGTTCTTC. This rearrangement joins TRBV6-1 to TRBJ2-1, with D hard to call. The CDR3 spans 16 residues. The ends were cut back, 1 base at V and 4 bases at J, with 14 bases in the middle. CDR1 and CDR2 from the germline V gene are MNHNS and SASEGT.

This clone was seen just once. The chain carries TRBV5-1 and TRBJ2-7; 14 nucleotides align to TRBD2. The CDR3 sequence is 18 residues long. The ends lost 0 bases at V and 2 bases at J; junction bases unmatched: 7. Germline V gene sequence: CDR1 SGHRS, CDR2 YFSETQ. The CDR3 spells CASSLGTSGGPTTYEQYF. The CDR3 DNA follows: TGCGCCAGCAGCTTGGGGACTAGCGGGGGGCCAACTACCTACGAGCAGTACTTC.

The chain couples TRBV5-6 to TRBJ2-1, with D possibly matching TRBD2 (6 bases). CDR1 is SGHDT and CDR2 is YYEEEE in the germline V gene. The CDR3 spans 14 residues. The germline V and J ends were trimmed by 5 bases and 0 bases, with 9 bases remaining between them. CDR3 nucleotide sequence: TGTGCCAGCAGGGACTATTTCTCCTACAATGAGCAGTTCTTC. Its translation is CASRDYFSYNEQFF.

The V call is TRBV2, the J call TRBJ1-5, with a tentative D call TRBD1 (5 bases). Germline CDR1 reads SNHLY; CDR2 reads FYNNEI. Trimming stripped 2 bases from V and 3 bases from J, with 11 bases between. This CDR3 is 15 amino acids long. This CDR3 is CASSEWGEINQPQHF. DNA of the CDR3: TGTGCCAGCAGTGAATGGGGGGAGATCAATCAGCCCCAGCATTTT.

For the CDR3, the DNA is TGCAGCGTTGGGGGTCTGGTGACTAGCGGGAGAAGCACAGATACGCAGTATTTT. Its protein product is CSVGGLVTSGRSTDTQYF. The J gene is TRBJ2-3, the V gene TRBV29-1; 12 bases align to TRBD2. Germline CDR1 reads SQVTM; CDR2 reads ANQGSEA. Germline trimming cut 4 bases from V and 0 bases from J; bases unmatched to any gene: 11. This CDR3 has 18 amino acids.

The chain links TRBV5-1 to TRBJ2-5, with D unclear. This CDR3 has 14 amino acids. Trimming pared 2 bases from V and 4 bases from J, leaving 12 bases between. Germline lookup yields CDR1 SGHRS and CDR2 YFSETQ. The CDR3 here is CASSFGQVGETQYF. The CDR3, as DNA: TGCGCCAGCAGCTTCGGCCAGGTGGGAGAGACCCAGTACTTC.

This chain joins TRBV6-2 or TRBV6-3 and TRBJ2-1, with TRBD2 identical over 10 bases. Germline CDR1 is MNHEY and CDR2 is SVGEGT. The CDR3 extends over 15 amino acids. J was trimmed by 8 bases and V by 6 bases; bases with no gene match: 10. The CDR3 sequence: CASSTPSGSTDEQFF. The CDR3 nucleotides are TGTGCCAGCAGCACCCCTAGCGGGAGTACGGATGAGCAGTTCTTC.

This clone was found a few times. V is TRBV5-5 and J is TRBJ1-3; D gene uncertain. This CDR3 is 12 amino acids long. V lost 7 bases and J lost 0, with 5 bases in between. The germline CDR1 and CDR2 sequences are SGHKS and YYEKEE (reference sequence). The CDR3 region is CASWLSGNTIYF. In DNA form, the CDR3 reads TGTGCCAGCTGGCTCTCTGGAAACACCATATATTTT.

This clone was seen a few times. This chain connects TRBV2 to TRBJ2-7, with 7 bases fitting TRBD1. Trimming removed 7 bases from V and 2 bases from J; junction bases left unmatched: 8. The CDR3 length is 14 residues. The germline gives CDR1 SNHLY, CDR2 FYNNEI. The CDR3: CASTTDRVAYEQYF. Here the CDR3 DNA reads TGTGCCAGCACGACTGACAGGGTGGCCTACGAGCAGTACTTC.

As regards this clone: This specimen includes other DNA sequences encoding the same CDR3. This chain uses TRBV6-1 with TRBJ1-5; TRBD1 aligns across 7 bases. This CDR3 is 14 amino acids long. From germline, CDR1 is MNHNS and CDR2 SASEGT. Losses at the gene ends were 2 bases for V and 4 bases for J; bases not matched to a gene: 2. CDR3 in amino acids: CASSENRGNQPQHF. The CDR3 DNA follows: TGTGCCAGCAGTGAAAACAGGGGAAATCAGCCCCAGCATTTT.